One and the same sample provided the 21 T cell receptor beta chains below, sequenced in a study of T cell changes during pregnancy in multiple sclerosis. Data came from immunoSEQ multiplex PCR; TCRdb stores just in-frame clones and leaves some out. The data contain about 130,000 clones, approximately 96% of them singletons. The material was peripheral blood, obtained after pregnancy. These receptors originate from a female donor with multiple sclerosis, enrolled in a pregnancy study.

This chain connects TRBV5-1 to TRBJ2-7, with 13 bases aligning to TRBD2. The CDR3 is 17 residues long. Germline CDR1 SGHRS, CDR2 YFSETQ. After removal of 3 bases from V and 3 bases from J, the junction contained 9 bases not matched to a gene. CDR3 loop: CASSSRTSGSGIYEQYF. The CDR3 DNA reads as TGCGCCAGCAGCTCGAGGACTAGCGGGAGCGGGATCTACGAGCAGTACTTC. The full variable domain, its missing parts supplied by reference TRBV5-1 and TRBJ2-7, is KAGVTQTPRYLIKTRGQQVTLSCSPISGHRSVSWYQQTPGQGLQFLFEYFSETQRNKGNFPGRFSGRQFSNSRSEMNVSTLELGDSALYLCASSSRTSGSGIYEQYFGPGTRLTVT.

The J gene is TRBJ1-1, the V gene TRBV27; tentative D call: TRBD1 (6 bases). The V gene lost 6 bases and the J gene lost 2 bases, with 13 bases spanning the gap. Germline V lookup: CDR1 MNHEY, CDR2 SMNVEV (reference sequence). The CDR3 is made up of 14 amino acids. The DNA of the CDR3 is TGTGCCAGCAGAGCCAGGGGCGGCAACACTGAAGCTTTCTTT. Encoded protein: CASRARGGNTEAFF.

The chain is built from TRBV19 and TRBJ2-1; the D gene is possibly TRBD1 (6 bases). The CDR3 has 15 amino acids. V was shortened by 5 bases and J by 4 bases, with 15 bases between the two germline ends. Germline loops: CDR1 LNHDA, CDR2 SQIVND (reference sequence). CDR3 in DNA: TGTGCCAGTAGTGCCGGGACAAGCTCATACAATGAGCAGTTCTTC. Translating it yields CASSAGTSSYNEQFF.

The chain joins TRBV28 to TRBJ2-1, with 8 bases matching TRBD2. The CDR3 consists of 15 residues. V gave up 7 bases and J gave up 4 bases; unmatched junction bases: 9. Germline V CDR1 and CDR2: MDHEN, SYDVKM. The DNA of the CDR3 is TGTGCCAGCACCCTCCTTAGCGGGAAATACAATGAGCAGTTCTTC. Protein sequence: CASTLLSGKYNEQFF.

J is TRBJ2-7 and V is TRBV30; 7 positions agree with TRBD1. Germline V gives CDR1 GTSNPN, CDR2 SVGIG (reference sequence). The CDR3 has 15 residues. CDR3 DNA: TGTGCGTACCACTTCTCGGTGGGACAGAGCTACGAGCAGTACTTC. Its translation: CAYHFSVGQSYEQYF. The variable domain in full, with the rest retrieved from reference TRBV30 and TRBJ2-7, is SQTIHQWPATLVQPVGSPLSLECTVEGTSNPNLYWYRQAAGRGLQLLFYSVGIGQISSEVPQNLSASRPQDRQFILSSKKLLLSDSGFYLCAYHFSVGQSYEQYFGPGTRLTVT.

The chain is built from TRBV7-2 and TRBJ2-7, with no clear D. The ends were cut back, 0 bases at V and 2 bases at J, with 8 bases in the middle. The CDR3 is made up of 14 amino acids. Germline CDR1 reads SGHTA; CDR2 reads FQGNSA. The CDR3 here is CASSLAGLPYEQYF. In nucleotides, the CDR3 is TGTGCCAGCAGCTTAGCGGGCCTACCCTACGAGCAGTACTTC.

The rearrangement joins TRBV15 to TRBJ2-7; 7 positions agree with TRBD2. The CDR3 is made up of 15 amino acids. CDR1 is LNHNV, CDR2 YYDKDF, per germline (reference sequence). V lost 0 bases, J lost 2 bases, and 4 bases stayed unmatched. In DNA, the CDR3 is TGTGCCACCAGCAGAGAGATGGGAGGGGCCTACGAGCAGTACTTC. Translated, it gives CATSREMGGAYEQYF.

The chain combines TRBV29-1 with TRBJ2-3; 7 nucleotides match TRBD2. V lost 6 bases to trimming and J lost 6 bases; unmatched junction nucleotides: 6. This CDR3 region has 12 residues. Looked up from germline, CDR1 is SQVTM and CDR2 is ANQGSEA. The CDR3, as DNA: TGCAGCGTCCAGAACGGGGGGGATACGCAGTATTTT. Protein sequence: CSVQNGGDTQYF.

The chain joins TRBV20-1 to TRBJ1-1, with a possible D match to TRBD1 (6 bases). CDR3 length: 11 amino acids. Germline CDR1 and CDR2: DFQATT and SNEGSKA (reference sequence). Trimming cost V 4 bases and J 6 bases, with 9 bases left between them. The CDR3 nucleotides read TGCAGTGCTAACAGGGTGGCTGAAGCTTTCTTT. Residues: CSANRVAEAFF.

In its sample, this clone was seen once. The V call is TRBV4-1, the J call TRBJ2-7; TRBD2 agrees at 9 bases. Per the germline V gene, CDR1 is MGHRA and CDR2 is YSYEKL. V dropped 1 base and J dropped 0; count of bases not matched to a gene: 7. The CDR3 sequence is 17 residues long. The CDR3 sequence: CASSQVVGLAFSYEQYF. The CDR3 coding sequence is TGCGCCAGCAGCCAAGTAGTAGGACTAGCGTTCTCCTACGAGCAGTACTTC.

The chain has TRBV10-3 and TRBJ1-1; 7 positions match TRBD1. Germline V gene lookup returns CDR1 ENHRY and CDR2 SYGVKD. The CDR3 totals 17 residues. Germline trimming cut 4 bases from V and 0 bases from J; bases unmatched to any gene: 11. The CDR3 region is CAISGYRGAAMNTEAFF. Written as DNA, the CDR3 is TGTGCCATCAGTGGCTACAGGGGCGCTGCCATGAACACTGAAGCTTTCTTT.

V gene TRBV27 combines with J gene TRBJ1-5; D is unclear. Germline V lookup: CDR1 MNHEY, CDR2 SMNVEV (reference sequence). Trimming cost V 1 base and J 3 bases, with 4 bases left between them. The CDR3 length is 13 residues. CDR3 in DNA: TGTGCCAGCAGTTTATTGGCCAATCAGCCCCAGCATTTT. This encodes CASSLLANQPQHF.

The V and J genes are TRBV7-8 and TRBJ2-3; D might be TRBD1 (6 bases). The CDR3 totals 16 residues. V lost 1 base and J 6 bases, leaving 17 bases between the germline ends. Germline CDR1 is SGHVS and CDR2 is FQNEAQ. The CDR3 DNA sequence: TGTGCCAGCAGCTTAGAAGTCAGGGGCGGCTGGGATACGCAGTATTTT. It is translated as CASSLEVRGGWDTQYF. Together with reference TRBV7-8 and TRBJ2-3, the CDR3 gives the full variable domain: GAGVSQSPRYKVAKRGQDVALRCDPISGHVSLFWYQQALGQGPEFLTYFQNEAQLDKSGLPSDRFFAERPEGSVSTLKIQRTQQEDSAVYLCASSLEVRGGWDTQYFGPGTRLTVL.

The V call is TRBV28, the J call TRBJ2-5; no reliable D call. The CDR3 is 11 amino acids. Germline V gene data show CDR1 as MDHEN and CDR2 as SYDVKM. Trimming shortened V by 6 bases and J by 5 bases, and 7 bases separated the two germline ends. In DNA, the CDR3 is TGTGCCAGCAGCCCCCGGGAGACCCAGTACTTC. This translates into CASSPRETQYF.

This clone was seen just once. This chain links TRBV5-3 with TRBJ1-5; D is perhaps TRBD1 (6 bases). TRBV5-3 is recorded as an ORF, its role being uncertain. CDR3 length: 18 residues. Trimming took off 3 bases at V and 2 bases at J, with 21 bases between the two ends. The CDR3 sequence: CARSSINRVAKGNQPQHF. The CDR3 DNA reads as TGTGCCAGAAGCTCAATAAACAGGGTCGCAAAGGGCAATCAGCCCCAGCATTTT.

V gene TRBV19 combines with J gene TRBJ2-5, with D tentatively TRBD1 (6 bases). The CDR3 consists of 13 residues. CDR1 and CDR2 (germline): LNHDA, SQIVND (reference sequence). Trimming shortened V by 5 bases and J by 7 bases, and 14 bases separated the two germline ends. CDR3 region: CASSPNRAGTQYF. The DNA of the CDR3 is TGTGCCAGTAGTCCTAACAGGGCCGGGACCCAGTACTTC.

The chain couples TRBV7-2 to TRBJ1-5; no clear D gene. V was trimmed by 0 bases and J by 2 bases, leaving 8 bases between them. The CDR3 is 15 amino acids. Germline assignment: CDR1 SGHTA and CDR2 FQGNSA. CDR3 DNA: TGTGCCAGCAGCTTAGCGATCGCAGGCAATCAGCCCCAGCATTTT. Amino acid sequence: CASSLAIAGNQPQHF.

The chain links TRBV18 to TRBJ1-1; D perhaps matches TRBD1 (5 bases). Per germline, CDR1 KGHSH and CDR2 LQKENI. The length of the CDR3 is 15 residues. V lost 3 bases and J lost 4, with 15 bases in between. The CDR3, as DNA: TGTGCCAGCTCACCCCTAAGGGGATCGAGCACTGAAGCTTTCTTT. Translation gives CASSPLRGSSTEAFF. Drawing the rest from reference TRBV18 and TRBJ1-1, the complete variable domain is NAGVMQNPRHLVRRRGQEARLRCSPMKGHSHVYWYRQLPEEGLKFMVYLQKENIIDESGMPKERFSAEFPKEGPSILRIQQVVRGDSAAYFCASSPLRGSSTEAFFGQGTRLTVV.

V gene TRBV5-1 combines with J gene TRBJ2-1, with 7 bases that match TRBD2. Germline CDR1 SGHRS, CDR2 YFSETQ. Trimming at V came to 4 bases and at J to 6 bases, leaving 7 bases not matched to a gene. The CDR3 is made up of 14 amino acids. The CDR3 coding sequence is TGCGCCAGCAGCGTAGGGACTACTCTCAATGAGCAGTTCTTC. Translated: CASSVGTTLNEQFF.

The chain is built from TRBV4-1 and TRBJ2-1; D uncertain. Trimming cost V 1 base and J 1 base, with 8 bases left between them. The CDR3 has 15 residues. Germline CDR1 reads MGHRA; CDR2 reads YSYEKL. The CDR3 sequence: CASSQVTGSYNEQFF. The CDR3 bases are TGCGCCAGCAGCCAAGTAACCGGTTCCTACAATGAGCAGTTCTTC.

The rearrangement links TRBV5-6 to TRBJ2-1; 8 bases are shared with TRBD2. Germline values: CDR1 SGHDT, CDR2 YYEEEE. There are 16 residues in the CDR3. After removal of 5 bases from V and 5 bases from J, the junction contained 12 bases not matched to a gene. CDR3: CASSFHSGNFNNEQFF. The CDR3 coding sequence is TGTGCCAGCAGTTTCCATAGCGGGAACTTTAACAATGAGCAGTTCTTC.